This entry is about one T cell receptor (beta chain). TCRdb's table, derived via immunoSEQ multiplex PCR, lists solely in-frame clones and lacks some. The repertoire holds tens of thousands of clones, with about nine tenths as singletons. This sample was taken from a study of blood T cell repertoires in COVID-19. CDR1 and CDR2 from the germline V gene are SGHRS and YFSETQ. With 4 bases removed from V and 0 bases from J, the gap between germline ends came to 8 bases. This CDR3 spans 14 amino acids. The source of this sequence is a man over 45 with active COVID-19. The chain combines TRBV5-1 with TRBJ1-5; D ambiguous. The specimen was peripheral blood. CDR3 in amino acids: CASSPGDSNQPQHF. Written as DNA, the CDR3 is TGCGCCAGCAGCCCCGGGGATAGCAATCAGCCCCAGCATTTT. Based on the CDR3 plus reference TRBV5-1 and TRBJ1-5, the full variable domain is KAGVTQTPRYLIKTRGQQVTLSCSPISGHRSVSWYQQTPGQGLQFLFEYFSETQRNKGNFPGRFSGRQFSNSRSEMNVSTLELGDSALYLCASSPGDSNQPQHFGDGTRLSIL.